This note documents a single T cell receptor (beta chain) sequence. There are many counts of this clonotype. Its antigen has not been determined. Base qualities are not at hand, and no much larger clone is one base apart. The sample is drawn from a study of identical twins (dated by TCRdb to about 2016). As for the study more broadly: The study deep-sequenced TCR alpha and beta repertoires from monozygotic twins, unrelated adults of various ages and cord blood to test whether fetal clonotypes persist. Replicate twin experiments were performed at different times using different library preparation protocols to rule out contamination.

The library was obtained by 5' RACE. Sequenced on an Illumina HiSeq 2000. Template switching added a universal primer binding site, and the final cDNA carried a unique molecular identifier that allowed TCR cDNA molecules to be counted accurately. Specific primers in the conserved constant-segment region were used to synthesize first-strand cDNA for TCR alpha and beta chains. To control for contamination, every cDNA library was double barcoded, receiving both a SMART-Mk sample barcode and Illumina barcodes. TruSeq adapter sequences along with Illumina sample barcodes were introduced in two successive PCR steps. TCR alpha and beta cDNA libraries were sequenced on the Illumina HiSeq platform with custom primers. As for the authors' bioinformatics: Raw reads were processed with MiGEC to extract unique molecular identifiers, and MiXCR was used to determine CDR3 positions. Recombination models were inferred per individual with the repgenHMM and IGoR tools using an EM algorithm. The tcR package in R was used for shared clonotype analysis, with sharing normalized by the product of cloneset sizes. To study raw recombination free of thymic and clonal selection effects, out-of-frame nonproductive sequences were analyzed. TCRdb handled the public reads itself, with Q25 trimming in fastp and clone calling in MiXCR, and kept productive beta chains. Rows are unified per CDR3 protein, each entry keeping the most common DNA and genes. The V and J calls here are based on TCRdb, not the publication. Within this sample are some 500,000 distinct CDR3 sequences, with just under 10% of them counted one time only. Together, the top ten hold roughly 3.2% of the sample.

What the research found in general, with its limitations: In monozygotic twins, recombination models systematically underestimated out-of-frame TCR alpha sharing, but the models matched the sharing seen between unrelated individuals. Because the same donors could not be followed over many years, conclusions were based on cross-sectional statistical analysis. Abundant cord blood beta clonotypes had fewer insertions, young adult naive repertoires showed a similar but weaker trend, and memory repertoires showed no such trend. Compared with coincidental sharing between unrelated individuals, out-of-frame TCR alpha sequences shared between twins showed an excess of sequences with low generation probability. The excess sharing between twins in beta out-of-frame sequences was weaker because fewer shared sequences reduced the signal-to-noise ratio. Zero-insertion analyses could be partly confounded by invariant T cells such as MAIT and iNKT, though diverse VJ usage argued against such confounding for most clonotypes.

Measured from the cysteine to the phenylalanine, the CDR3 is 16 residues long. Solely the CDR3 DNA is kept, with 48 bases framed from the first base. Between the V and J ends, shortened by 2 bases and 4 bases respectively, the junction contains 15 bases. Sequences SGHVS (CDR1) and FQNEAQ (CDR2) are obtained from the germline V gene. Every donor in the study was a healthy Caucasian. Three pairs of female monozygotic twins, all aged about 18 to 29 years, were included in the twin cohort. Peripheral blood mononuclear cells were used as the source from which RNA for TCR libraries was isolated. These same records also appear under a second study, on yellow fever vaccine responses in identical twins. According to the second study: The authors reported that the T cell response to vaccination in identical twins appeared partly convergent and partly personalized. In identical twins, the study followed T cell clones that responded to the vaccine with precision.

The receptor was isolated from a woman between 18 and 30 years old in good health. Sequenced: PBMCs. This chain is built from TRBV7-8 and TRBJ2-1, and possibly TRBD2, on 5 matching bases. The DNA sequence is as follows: TGTGCCAGCAGCTTATTTGAGGGTCTAGGATACAATGAGCAGTTCTTC. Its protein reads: CASSLFEGLGYNEQFF.